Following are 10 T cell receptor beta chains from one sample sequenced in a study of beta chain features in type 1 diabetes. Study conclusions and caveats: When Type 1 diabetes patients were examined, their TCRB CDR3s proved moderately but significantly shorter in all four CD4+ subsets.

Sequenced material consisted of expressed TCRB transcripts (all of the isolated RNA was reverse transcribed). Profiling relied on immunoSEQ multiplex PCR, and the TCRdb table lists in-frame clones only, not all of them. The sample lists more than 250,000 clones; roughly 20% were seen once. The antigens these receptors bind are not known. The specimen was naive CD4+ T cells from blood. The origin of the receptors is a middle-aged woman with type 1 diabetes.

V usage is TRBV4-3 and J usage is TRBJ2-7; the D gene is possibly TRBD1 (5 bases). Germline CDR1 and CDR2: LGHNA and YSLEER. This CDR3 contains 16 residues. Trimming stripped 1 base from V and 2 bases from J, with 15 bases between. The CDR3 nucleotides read TGCGCCAGCAGCCAAGGTCTGGCAGGGCTCACCTACGAGCAGTACTTC. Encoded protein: CASSQGLAGLTYEQYF.

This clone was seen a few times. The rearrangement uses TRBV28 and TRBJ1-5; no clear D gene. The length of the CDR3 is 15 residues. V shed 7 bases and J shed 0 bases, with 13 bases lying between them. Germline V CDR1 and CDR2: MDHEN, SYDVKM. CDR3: CASTPPVNSNQPQHF. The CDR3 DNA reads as TGTGCCAGCACCCCCCCGGTGAATAGCAATCAGCCCCAGCATTTT.

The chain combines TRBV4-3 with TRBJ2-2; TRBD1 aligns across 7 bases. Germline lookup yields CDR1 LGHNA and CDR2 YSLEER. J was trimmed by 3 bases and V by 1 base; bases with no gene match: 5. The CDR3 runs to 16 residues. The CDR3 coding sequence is TGCGCCAGCAGCCAAGCGACAGGGAGCTACACCGGGGAGCTGTTTTTT. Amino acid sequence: CASSQATGSYTGELFF.

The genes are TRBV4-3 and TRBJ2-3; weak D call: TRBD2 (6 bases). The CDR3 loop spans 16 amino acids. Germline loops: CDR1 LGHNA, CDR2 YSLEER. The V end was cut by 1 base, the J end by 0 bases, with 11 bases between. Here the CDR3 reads CASSQVHRGSTDTQYF. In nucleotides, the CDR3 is TGCGCCAGCAGCCAAGTCCACCGGGGGAGCACAGATACGCAGTATTTT.

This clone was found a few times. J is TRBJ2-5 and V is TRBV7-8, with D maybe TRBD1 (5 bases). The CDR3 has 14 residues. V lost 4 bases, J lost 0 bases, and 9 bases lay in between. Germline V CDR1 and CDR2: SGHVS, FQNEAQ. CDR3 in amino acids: CASSSTGYQETQYF. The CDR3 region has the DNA TGTGCCAGCAGCTCCACAGGTTACCAAGAGACCCAGTACTTC.

In DNA, the CDR3 is TGTGCCACCGGGATAGGACAGGGGAATGGCTACACCTTC. Its protein product is CATGIGQGNGYTF. This rearrangement joins TRBV15 to TRBJ1-2; 9 bases map to TRBD1. The germline CDR1 and CDR2 sequences are LNHNV and YYDKDF (reference sequence). There are 13 residues in the CDR3. After removal of 8 bases from V and 6 bases from J, the junction contained 7 bases not matched to a gene.

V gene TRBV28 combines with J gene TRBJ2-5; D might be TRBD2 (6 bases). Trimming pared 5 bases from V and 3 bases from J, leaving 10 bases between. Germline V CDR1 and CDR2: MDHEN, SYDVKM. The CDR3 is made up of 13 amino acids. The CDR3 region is CASSTRTKETQYF. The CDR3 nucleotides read TGTGCCAGCAGTACTCGGACTAAAGAGACCCAGTACTTC.

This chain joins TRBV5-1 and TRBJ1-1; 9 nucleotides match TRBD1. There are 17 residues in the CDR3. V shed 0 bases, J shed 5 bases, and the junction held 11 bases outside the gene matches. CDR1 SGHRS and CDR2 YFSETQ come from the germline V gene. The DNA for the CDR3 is TGCGCCAGCAGCTTGGGGGCGTCACAGGGGGCGAGGACTGAAGCTTTCTTT. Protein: CASSLGASQGARTEAFF.

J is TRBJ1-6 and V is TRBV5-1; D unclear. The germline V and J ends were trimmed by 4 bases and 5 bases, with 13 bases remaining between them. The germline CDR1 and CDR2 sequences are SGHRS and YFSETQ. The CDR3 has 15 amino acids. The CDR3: CASSPDGINNSPLHF. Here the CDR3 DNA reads TGCGCCAGCAGCCCGGACGGGATTAATAATTCACCCCTCCACTTT.

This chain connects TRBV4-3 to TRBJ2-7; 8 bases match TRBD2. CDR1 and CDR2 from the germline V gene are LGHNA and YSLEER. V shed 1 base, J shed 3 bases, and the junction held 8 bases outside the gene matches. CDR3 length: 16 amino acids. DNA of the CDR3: TGCGCCAGCAGCCAAGGGGTGCCTAGCGGGTTCTACGAGCAGTACTTC. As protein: CASSQGVPSGFYEQYF.